This TCR beta chain was retrieved from a study of blood T cell repertoires in COVID-19. Clones were read by immunoSEQ multiplex PCR, and TCRdb kept only the in-frame ones, dropping some. The sample has over 100,000 clones; about 79% are singletons. This CDR3 spans 13 amino acids. Trimming cost V 0 bases and J 10 bases, with 12 bases left between them. CDR1 is LGHDT, CDR2 YNNKEL, per germline (reference sequence). This clone was found a few times. This chain joins TRBV3-1 (or the pseudogene TRBV3-2) and TRBJ1-1, with D possibly TRBD1 on 5 matching bases. Sequenced material: peripheral blood. The receptor was derived from a woman older than 75 with acute or convalescent COVID-19. CDR3: CASSQDRASPAFF. DNA for the CDR3: TGTGCCAGCAGCCAAGACAGGGCCTCTCCAGCTTTCTTT.